A single sample gave rise to the 20 T cell receptor beta chains below, sequenced in a study of blood T cells in healthy people across ages. Primed by a sample-barcoded 5' primer and a J-beta primer mix, a second PCR proceeded for 7 to 11 cycles. MiXCR, applied by TCRdb to the 5' RACE reads, yields one record per CDR3 protein. Of about 1.1 million distinct CDR3 sequences listed, roughly two fifths are singletons. The sequenced sample consisted of blood. These receptors were taken from a man between 18 and 35 years old in good health.

V gene TRBV20-1 combines with J gene TRBJ2-7, with TRBD2 matching over 9 bases. With the DNA end fitting TRBJ2-4 better, the J assignment may be wrong. CDR1 is DFQATT, CDR2 SNEGSKA, per germline (reference sequence). This CDR3 comprises 12 residues. The CDR3 coding sequence is TGCAGTTCGCTTAGGACTAGCGACATTCAGTACTTC. This encodes CSSLRTSDIQYF.

This clonotype was counted ten times or more. The chain has TRBV20-1 and TRBJ2-3; D is undetermined. The CDR3 length is 14 residues. Trimming cost V 3 bases and J 0 bases, with 10 bases left between them. Germline lookup yields CDR1 DFQATT and CDR2 SNEGSKA (reference sequence). CDR3 sequence reads: CSASSSPSTDTQYF. Written as DNA, the CDR3 is TGCAGTGCTAGTTCCTCCCCTAGCACAGATACGCAGTATTTT.

This clonotype was detected a few times. CDR3 DNA: TGTGCCAGCAGTGAAGAAGGGGAGGTTGAGCAGTTCTTC. Protein product: CASSEEGEVEQFF. The gene calls are TRBV2 and TRBJ2-1; perhaps TRBD2 as D (6 bases). Germline assignment: CDR1 SNHLY and CDR2 FYNNEI. The ends were cut back, 1 base at V and 9 bases at J, with 10 bases in the middle. The CDR3 totals 13 residues.

This chain uses TRBV12-3 or TRBV12-4 with TRBJ2-1; 8 nucleotides line up with TRBD2. CDR3 length equals 17 residues. The ends lost 4 bases at V and 3 bases at J; junction bases unmatched: 11. CDR3 nucleotide sequence: TGTGCCAGCAGTTCCGGCGAACCGGGACTAGGCTACAATGAGCAGTTCTTC. This codes for CASSSGEPGLGYNEQFF.

This clonotype was recorded once. The chain recombines TRBV6-1 with TRBJ2-5; tentatively, D is TRBD1 (6 bases). Trimming stripped 1 base from V and 2 bases from J, with 8 bases between. CDR3 length: 14 amino acids. Per germline, CDR1 MNHNS and CDR2 SASEGT. The CDR3 DNA reads as TGTGCCAGCAGTGAAGTCGACAGGCAAGAGACCCAGTACTTC. Its protein is CASSEVDRQETQYF.

This clonotype was counted only a few times. In DNA, the CDR3 is TGCAGTGCTGGGAAGCGAGAGACCCAGTACTTC. This encodes CSAGKRETQYF. The rearrangement joins TRBV20-1 to TRBJ2-5; D ambiguous. V dropped 5 bases and J dropped 4 bases, with 8 bases sitting between them. Germline CDR1 is DFQATT and CDR2 is SNEGSKA (reference sequence). CDR3 size: 11 residues.

A few counts support this clonotype. This chain connects TRBV20-1 to TRBJ1-5; the D gene is possibly TRBD1 (5 bases). Germline loops: CDR1 DFQATT, CDR2 SNEGSKA (reference sequence). Trimming took off 1 base at V and 0 bases at J, with 7 bases between the two ends. The CDR3 has 14 amino acids. CDR3 in amino acids: CSARATDSNQPQHF. For the CDR3, the DNA is TGCAGTGCTAGAGCGACAGATAGCAATCAGCCCCAGCATTTT.

The J gene is TRBJ2-3, the V gene TRBV7-8; D is perhaps TRBD1 (6 bases). CDR1 and CDR2 (germline): SGHVS, FQNEAQ. The CDR3 loop spans 14 amino acids. V lost 5 bases to trimming and J lost 4 bases, with 13 bases between them. Here the CDR3 reads CASSPGQFADTQYF. The DNA of the CDR3 is TGTGCCAGCAGCCCAGGACAGTTTGCAGATACGCAGTATTTT.

This clonotype was seen a handful of times. A much larger clone differs by one base, so this may be a read error. The chain combines TRBV7-9 with TRBJ2-1, with 9 nucleotides matching TRBD1. After removal of 7 bases from V and 5 bases from J, the junction contained 3 bases not matched to a gene. From germline, CDR1 is SEHNR and CDR2 FQNEAQ (reference sequence). The CDR3 has 13 amino acids. Written as DNA, the CDR3 is TGTGCCAGCACCAGGGACAGGGACAATGAGCAGTTCTTC. Amino acid sequence: CASTRDRDNEQFF.

This chain connects TRBV4-3 to TRBJ2-5; D unclear. The CDR3 runs 13 residues. The germline V gene has CDR1 LGHNA and CDR2 YSLEER. The V end lost 1 base, the J end lost 1 base, and 4 bases lay between the germline ends. CDR3 sequence (DNA): TGCGCCAGCAGCCAAGGGGTCCAAGAGACCCAGTACTTC. It codes for CASSQGVQETQYF.

This clonotype has only a few counts. This chain uses TRBV7-9 with TRBJ1-5; D remains unclear. Germline loops: CDR1 SEHNR, CDR2 FQNEAQ (reference sequence). The CDR3 is made up of 12 amino acids. Trimming pared 1 base from V and 9 bases from J, leaving 7 bases between. CDR3 sequence (DNA): TGTGCCAGCAGCTTAGGATATGGGCCCCAGCATTTT. Translating gives CASSLGYGPQHF. The full variable domain, rest sourced from reference TRBV7-9 and TRBJ1-5, is DTGVSQNPRHKITKRGQNVTFRCDPISEHNRLYWYRQTLGQGPEFLTYFQNEAQLEKSRLLSDRFSAERPKGSFSTLEIQRTEQGDSAMYLCASSLGYGPQHFGDGTRLSIL.

The gene calls are TRBV9 and TRBJ1-2; a possible D gene is TRBD1 (5 bases). Trimming stripped 4 bases from V and 6 bases from J, with 13 bases between. Germline lookup yields CDR1 SGDLS and CDR2 YYNGEE. The CDR3 runs 13 residues. Here the CDR3 DNA reads TGTGCCAGCAGCCTCACGGGGGGGAATGGCTACACCTTC. It translates to CASSLTGGNGYTF. The full variable domain, in which reference TRBV9 and TRBJ1-2 provide the parts outside the CDR3, is DSGVTQTPKHLITATGQRVTLRCSPRSGDLSVYWYQQSLDQGLQFLIQYYNGEERAKGNILERFSAQQFPDLHSELNLSSLELGDSALYFCASSLTGGNGYTFGSGTRLTVV.

In the case of this clonotype: A read error may produce the germline difference seen at one junction end. The CDR3 here is CAGSPEPTGPWEKLFF. The DNA for the CDR3 is TGTGCCGGCAGCCCCGAACCCACAGGGCCTTGGGAAAAACTGTTTTTT. V gene TRBV14 combines with J gene TRBJ1-4; perhaps TRBD1 as D (6 bases). This CDR3 is built from 16 residues. Germline CDR1 and CDR2: SGHDN and FVKESK. Together with reference TRBV14 and TRBJ1-4, the CDR3 gives the full variable domain: EAGVTQFPSHSVIEKGQTVTLRCDPISGHDNLYWYRRVMGKEIKFLLHFVKESKQDESGMPNNRFLAERTGGTYSTLKVQPAELEDSGVYFCAGSPEPTGPWEKLFFGSGTQLSVL.

This clonotype was seen a few times. The CDR3 here is CAISASDSGSPLHF. The CDR3 DNA follows: TGTGCCATCAGTGCGTCAGACTCGGGCTCACCCCTCCACTTT. This chain uses TRBV10-3 with TRBJ1-6; D is uncertain. CDR1 is ENHRY and CDR2 is SYGVKD in the germline V gene. This CDR3 has 14 residues. V gave up 4 bases and J gave up 10 bases, with 14 bases separating them.

Comments on this clonotype: The junction does not match germline at one end; this may be a read error. This chain joins TRBV20-1 and TRBJ2-3; 10 nucleotides line up with TRBD2. This CDR3 is built from 15 residues. Germline V gene lookup returns CDR1 DFQATT and CDR2 SNEGSKA (reference sequence). The CDR3 bases are TGCAGTGTTAGAGACGGAGCGGGGGGGCCAGCTACGCAGTATTTT. Translating gives CSVRDGAGGPATQYF.

This clonotype has just a few counts. The J gene is TRBJ2-5, the V gene TRBV12-3 or TRBV12-4; 10 bases map to TRBD2. The CDR3 extends over 14 amino acids. V dropped 5 bases and J dropped 4; count of bases not matched to a gene: 4. The CDR3 DNA follows: TGTGCCAGCAGTGCTAGCGGGGGCGGAGAGACCCAGTACTTC. The encoded protein is CASSASGGGETQYF.

The count of this clonotype is one. The chain carries TRBV10-3 and TRBJ1-6; D is uncertain. The CDR3 spans 20 residues. V was cut by 2 bases and J by 0 bases, with 20 bases left in between. Looked up from germline, CDR1 is ENHRY and CDR2 is SYGVKD. CDR3 amino acids: CAISERPPKSRGSYNSPLHF. The CDR3 region has the DNA TGTGCCATCAGTGAGAGGCCCCCAAAGTCCCGGGGCTCCTATAATTCACCCCTCCACTTT.

V and J are TRBV6-6 and TRBJ1-5; 7 bases are shared with TRBD1. J lost 1 base, V lost 5 bases, and 8 bases had no gene match. From germline, CDR1 is MNHNY and CDR2 SVGAGI (reference sequence). The CDR3 extends over 16 amino acids. The CDR3 nucleotides are TGTGCCAGCAGTCTCCGGGACAGTTCCAGCAATCAGCCCCAGCATTTT. Translating it yields CASSLRDSSSNQPQHF.

The rearrangement joins TRBV2 to TRBJ2-7; D is unresolved. The V gene lost 1 base and the J gene lost 3 bases, with 13 bases spanning the gap. The CDR3 contains 15 residues. Germline V gives CDR1 SNHLY, CDR2 FYNNEI. CDR3 region: CASSEVAGNSYEQYF. The CDR3 region has the DNA TGTGCCAGCAGTGAAGTAGCAGGAAATAGCTACGAGCAGTACTTC.

V is TRBV5-1 and J is TRBJ1-1; D is unresolved. Between the trimmed V and J ends, which lost 4 bases and 0 bases, there was a span of 13 bases. Germline CDR1 reads SGHRS; CDR2 reads YFSETQ. The CDR3 is 15 amino acids. The CDR3, as DNA: TGCGCCAGCAGCCCGCTCGGAATCTTGAACACTGAAGCTTTCTTT. This sequence encodes CASSPLGILNTEAFF.